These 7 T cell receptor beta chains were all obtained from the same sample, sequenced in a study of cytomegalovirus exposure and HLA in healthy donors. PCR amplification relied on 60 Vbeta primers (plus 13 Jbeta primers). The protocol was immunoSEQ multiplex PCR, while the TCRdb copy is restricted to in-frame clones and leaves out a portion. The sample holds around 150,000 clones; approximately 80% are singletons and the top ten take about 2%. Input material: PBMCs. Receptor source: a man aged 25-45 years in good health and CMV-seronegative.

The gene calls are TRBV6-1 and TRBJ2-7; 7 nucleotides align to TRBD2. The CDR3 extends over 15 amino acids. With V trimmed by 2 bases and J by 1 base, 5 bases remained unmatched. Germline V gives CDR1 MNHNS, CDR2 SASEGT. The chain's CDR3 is CASSERSSGSYEQYF. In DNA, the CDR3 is TGTGCCAGCAGTGAAAGGTCTAGCGGTTCCTACGAGCAGTACTTC.

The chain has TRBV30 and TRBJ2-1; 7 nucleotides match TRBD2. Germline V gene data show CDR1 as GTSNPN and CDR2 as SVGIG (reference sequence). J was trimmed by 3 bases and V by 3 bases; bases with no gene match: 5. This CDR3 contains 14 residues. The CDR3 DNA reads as TGTGCCTGGAGACGTACTAGCGACTACAATGAGCAGTTCTTC. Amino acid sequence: CAWRRTSDYNEQFF.

The CDR3 region is CASSPGTSGTYNEQFF. The CDR3 DNA is TGTGCCAGCAGCCCAGGGACTAGCGGGACTTACAATGAGCAGTTCTTC. V and J are TRBV9 and TRBJ2-1; TRBD2 agrees at 13 bases. Germline CDR1 and CDR2: SGDLS and YYNGEE. The V and J ends lost 4 bases and 4 bases, in that order; junction bases with no gene match: 5. The CDR3 spans 16 residues.

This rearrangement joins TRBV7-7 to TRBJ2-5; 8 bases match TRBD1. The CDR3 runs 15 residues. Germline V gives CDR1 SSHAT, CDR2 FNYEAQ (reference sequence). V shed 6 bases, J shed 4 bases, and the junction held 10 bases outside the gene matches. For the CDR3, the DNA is TGTGCCAGCAGTGCTCAGGGGGCGTGGGCAGAGACCCAGTACTTC. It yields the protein CASSAQGAWAETQYF.

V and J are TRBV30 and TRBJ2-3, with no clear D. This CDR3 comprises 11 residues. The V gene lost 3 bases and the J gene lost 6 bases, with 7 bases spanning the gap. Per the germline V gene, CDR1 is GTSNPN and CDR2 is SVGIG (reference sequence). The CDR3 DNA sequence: TGTGCCTGGAGAGTTGGCGATACGCAGTATTTT. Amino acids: CAWRVGDTQYF.

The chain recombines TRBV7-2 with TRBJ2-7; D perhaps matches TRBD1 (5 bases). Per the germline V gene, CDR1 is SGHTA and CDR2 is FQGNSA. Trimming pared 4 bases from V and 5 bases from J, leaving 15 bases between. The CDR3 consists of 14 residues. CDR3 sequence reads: CASSSGRLGHEQYF. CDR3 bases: TGTGCCAGCAGCTCCGGCAGGTTGGGGCACGAGCAGTACTTC.

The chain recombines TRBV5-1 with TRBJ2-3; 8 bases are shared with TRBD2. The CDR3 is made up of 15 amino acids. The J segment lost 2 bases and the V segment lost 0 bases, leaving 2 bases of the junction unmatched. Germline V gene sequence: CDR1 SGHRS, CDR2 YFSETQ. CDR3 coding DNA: TGCGCCAGCAGCTTGGGACTAGCGTCCACAGATACGCAGTATTTT. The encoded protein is CASSLGLASTDTQYF.